Described below is a single T cell receptor beta chain sequence and its context. Its antigen is still unknown. The data are from a study of graft-versus-host responses after intestinal transplantation. Whole-study context: All recipients were transplanted with multivisceral, liver-intestinal, or isolated intestinal grafts. Every recipient underwent anti-thymocyte globulin induction, then tacrolimus and steroids for roughly 3 years.

Some clones are missing from TCRdb's copy, which holds only in-frame ones; the method was immunoSEQ multiplex PCR. The sample holds roughly 120,000 clones, about 95% seen once. The V and J ends lost 4 bases and 3 bases, in that order; junction bases with no gene match: 8. The CDR3 is 15 amino acids. Germline CDR1 reads LGHNA; CDR2 reads YNFKEQ. The chain employs TRBV4-2 and TRBJ2-7, with 8 bases lining up with TRBD1. The sample here was unstimulated CD8+ T cells sorted from spleen or lymph node cells, taken before intestinal transplant. This sequence originates from a human donor who received an intestinal transplant. In DNA form, the CDR3 reads TGTGCCAGCAGCCCGACAGGGGCTTCAAACTACGAGCAGTACTTC. Amino acid sequence: CASSPTGASNYEQYF.